This TCR beta chain was recorded in a study of cytotoxic CD8 clonotypes in ibrutinib-treated CLL. Study details: Researchers reported about 10 relapsed/refractory and 15 treatment-naive patients, around 17 of them IGHV unmutated.

Deletions cut 6 bases from V and 8 bases from J, with 16 bases between. CDR3 length: 13 residues. Germline V gives CDR1 MNHNY, CDR2 SVGAGI (reference sequence). The assay was immunoSEQ multiplex PCR, and TCRdb's table has in-frame clones only and misses some. The sample holds around 150,000 clones, about 84% seen once. The rearrangement uses TRBV6-6 and TRBJ1-2; the D is unclear. The sample was PBMCs, taken after 36 months of ibrutinib treatment. The receptor was derived from a human donor with chronic lymphocytic leukemia. The CDR3: CASSSSIGPGYTF. The CDR3 bases are TGTGCCAGCAGCTCTTCCATTGGGCCCGGCTACACCTTC.